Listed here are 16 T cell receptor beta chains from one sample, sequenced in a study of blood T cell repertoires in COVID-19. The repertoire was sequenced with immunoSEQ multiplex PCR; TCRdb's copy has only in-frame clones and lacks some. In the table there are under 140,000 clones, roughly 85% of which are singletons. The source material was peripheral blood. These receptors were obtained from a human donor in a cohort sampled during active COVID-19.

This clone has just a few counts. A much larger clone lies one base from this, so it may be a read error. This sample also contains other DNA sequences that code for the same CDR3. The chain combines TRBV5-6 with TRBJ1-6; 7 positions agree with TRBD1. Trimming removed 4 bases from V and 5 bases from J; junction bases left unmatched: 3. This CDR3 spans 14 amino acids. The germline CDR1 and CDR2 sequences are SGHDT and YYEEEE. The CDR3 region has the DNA TGTGCCAGCAGCCCGGGACAGAATAATTCACCCCTCCACTTT. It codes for CASSPGQNNSPLHF.

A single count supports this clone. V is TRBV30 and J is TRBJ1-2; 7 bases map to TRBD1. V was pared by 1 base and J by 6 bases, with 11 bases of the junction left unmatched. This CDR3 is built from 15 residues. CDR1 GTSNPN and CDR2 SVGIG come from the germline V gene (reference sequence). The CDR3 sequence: CAWSGPGGWSDGYTF. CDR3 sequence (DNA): TGTGCCTGGAGTGGGCCAGGGGGTTGGTCGGATGGCTACACCTTC.

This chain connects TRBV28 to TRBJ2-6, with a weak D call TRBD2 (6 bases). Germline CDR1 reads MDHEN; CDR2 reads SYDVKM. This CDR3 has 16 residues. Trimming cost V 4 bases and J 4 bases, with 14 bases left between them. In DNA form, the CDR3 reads TGTGCCAGCAGTTCTAGCGCGTCCCTCGGGGCCAACGTCCTGACTTTC. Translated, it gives CASSSSASLGANVLTF.

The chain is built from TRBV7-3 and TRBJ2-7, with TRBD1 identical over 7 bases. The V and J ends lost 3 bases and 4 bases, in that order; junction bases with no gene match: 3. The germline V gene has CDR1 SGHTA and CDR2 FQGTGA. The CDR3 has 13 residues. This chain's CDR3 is CASSFTQGYEQYF. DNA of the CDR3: TGTGCCAGCAGCTTCACACAGGGGTACGAGCAGTACTTC.

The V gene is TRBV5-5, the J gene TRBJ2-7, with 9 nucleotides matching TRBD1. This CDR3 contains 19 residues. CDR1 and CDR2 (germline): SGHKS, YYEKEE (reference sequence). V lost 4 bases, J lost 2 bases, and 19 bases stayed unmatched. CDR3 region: CASSARTGVALAQTYEQYF. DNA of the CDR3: TGTGCCAGCAGCGCCCGGACAGGGGTAGCTTTAGCACAAACCTACGAGCAGTACTTC.

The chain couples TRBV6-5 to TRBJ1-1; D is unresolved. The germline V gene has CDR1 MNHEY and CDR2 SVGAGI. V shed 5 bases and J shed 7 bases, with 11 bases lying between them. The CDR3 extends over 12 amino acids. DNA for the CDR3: TGTGCCAGCAGTCCCTACGAGGGTGAAGCTTTCTTT. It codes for CASSPYEGEAFF.

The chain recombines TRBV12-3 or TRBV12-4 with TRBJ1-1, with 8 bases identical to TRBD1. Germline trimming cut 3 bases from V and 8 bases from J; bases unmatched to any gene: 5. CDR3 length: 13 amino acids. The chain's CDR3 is CASSLDRDKEAFF. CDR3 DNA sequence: TGTGCCAGCAGTTTGGACAGGGATAAAGAAGCTTTCTTT.

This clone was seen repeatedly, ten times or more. CDR3: CASSEATPSRETQYF. Written as DNA, the CDR3 is TGTGCCAGCAGTGAGGCCACTCCAAGCCGGGAGACCCAGTACTTC. The V gene is TRBV5-4, the J gene TRBJ2-5; D uncertain. There are 15 residues in the CDR3. Germline assignment: CDR1 SGHNT and CDR2 YYREEE (reference sequence). Trimming cost V 5 bases and J 5 bases, with 19 bases left between them.

The CDR3 loop is CASRSGQGANTEAFF. The CDR3 DNA reads as TGTGCCAGCAGATCCGGACAGGGGGCAAACACTGAAGCTTTCTTT. This chain joins TRBV6-5 and TRBJ1-1; 11 bases line up with TRBD1. This CDR3 region has 15 residues. Trimming at V came to 6 bases and at J to 2 bases, leaving 5 bases not matched to a gene. Per the germline V gene, CDR1 is MNHEY and CDR2 is SVGAGI.

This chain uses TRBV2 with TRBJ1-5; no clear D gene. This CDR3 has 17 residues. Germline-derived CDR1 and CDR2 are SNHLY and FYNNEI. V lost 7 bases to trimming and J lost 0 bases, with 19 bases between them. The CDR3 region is CASTQGRRRDSNQPQHF. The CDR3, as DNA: TGTGCCAGCACCCAAGGGAGGCGGCGCGATAGCAATCAGCCCCAGCATTTT.

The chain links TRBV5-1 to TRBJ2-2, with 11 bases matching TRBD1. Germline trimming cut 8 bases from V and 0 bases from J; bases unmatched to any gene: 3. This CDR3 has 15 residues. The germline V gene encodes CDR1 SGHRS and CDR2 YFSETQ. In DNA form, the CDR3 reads TGCGCCAGTAGGACAGGGGGCACGAACACCGGGGAGCTGTTTTTT. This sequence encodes CASRTGGTNTGELFF.

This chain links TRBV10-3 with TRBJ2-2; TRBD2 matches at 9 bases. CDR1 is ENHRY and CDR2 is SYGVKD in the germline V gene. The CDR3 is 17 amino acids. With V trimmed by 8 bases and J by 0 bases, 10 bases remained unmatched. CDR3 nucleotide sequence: TGTGCCATCCGGGGCATGGGACTAGCCACGAACACCGGGGAGCTGTTTTTT. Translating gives CAIRGMGLATNTGELFF.

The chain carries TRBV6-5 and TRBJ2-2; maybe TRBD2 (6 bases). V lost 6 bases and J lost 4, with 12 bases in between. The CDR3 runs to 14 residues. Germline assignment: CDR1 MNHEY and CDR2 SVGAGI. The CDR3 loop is CASRTSLGTGELFF. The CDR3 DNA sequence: TGTGCCAGCAGGACTAGTCTGGGCACCGGGGAGCTGTTTTTT.

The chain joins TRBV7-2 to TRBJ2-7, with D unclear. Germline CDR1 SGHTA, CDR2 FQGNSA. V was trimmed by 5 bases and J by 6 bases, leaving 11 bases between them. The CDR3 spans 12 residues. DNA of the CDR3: TGTGCCAGCAGCCGAGACCTAGGCGAGCAGTACTTC. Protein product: CASSRDLGEQYF.

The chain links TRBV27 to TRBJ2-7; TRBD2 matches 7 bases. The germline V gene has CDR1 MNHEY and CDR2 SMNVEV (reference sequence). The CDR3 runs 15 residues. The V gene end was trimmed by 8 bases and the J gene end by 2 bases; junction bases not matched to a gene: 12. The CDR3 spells CASGRGLGSPYEQYF. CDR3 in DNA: TGTGCCAGCGGACGTGGACTAGGGTCGCCCTACGAGCAGTACTTC.

The CDR3 spells CASKDLHTDTQYF. The CDR3 DNA follows: TGCGCCAGCAAGGACTTGCACACAGATACGCAGTATTTT. The chain is built from TRBV10-1 and TRBJ2-3; tentatively, D is TRBD2 (5 bases). The CDR3 loop spans 13 amino acids. CDR1 and CDR2 from the germline V gene are WNHNN and SYGVQD (reference sequence). V lost 7 bases and J lost 2, with 10 bases in between.